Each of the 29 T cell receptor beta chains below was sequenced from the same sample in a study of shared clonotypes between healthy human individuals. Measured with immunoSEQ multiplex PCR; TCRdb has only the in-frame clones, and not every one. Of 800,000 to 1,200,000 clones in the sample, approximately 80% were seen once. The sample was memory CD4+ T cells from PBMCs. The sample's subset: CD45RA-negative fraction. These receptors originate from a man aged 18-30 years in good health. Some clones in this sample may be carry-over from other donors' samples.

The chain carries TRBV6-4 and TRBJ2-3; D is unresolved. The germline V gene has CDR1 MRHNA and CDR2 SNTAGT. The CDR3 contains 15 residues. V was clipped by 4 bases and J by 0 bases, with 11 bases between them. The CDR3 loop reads CASSGDWSSTDTQYF. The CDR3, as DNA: TGTGCCAGCAGTGGAGACTGGAGTAGCACAGATACGCAGTATTTT.

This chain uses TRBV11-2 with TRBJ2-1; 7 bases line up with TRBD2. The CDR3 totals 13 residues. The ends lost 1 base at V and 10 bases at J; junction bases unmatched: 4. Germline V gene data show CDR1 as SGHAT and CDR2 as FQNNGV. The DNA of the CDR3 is TGTGCCAGCAGCTTAGGGGGGGGGACCGAGCAGTTCTTC. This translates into CASSLGGGTEQFF.

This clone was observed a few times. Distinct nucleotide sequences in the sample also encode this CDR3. CDR3 DNA: TGCGCCAGCAGCTTAACTAGCGGGAGTTACAATGAGCAGTTCTTC. This translates into CASSLTSGSYNEQFF. The chain is built from TRBV5-1 and TRBJ2-1; TRBD2 matches at 11 bases. Germline trimming cut 2 bases from V and 4 bases from J; bases unmatched to any gene: 2. The germline V gene encodes CDR1 SGHRS and CDR2 YFSETQ. CDR3 size: 15 residues. Complete variable domain (other parts from reference TRBV5-1 and TRBJ2-1): KAGVTQTPRYLIKTRGQQVTLSCSPISGHRSVSWYQQTPGQGLQFLFEYFSETQRNKGNFPGRFSGRQFSNSRSEMNVSTLELGDSALYLCASSLTSGSYNEQFFGPGTRLTVL.

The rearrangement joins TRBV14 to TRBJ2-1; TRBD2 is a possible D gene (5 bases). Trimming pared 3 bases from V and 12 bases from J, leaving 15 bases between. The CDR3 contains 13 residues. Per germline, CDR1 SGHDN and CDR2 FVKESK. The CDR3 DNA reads TGTGCCAGCAGCCAGAATACTAGGGTCAGGCAGTTCTTC. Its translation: CASSQNTRVRQFF.

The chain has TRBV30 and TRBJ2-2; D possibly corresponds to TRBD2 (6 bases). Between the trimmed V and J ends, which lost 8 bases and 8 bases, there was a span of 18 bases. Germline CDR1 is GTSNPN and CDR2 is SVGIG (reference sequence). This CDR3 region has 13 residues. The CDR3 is CAGDRAGRGELFF. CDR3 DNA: TGTGCCGGGGACCGGGCGGGGAGGGGGGAGCTGTTTTTT. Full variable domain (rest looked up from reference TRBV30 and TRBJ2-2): SQTIHQWPATLVQPVGSPLSLECTVEGTSNPNLYWYRQAAGRGLQLLFYSVGIGQISSEVPQNLSASRPQDRQFILSSKKLLLSDSGFYLCAGDRAGRGELFFGEGSRLTVL.

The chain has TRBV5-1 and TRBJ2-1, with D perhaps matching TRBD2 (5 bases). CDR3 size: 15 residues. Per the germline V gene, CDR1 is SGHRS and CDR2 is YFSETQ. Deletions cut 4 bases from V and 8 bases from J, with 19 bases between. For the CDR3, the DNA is TGCGCCAGCAGCAAGGTTGACGGACTGGCCCATGAGCAGTTCTTC. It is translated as CASSKVDGLAHEQFF.

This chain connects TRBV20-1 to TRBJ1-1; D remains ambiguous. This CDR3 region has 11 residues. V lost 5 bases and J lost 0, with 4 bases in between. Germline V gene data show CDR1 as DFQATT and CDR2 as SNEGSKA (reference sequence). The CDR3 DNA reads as TGCAGTGCTTTGTTGAACACTGAAGCTTTCTTT. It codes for CSALLNTEAFF.

CDR3 nucleotides: TGCGCCAGCAGCGCGGGTAGGGCGCGGACGGGGGGCTACACCTTC. Translation gives CASSAGRARTGGYTF. The chain joins TRBV5-1 to TRBJ1-2; D unclear. The V end lost 4 bases, the J end lost 8 bases, and 21 bases lay between the germline ends. Looked up from germline, CDR1 is SGHRS and CDR2 is YFSETQ. The CDR3 contains 15 residues.

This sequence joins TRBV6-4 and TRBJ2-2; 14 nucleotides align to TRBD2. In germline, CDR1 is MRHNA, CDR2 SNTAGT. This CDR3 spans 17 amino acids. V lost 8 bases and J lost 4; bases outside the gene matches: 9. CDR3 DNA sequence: TGTGCCAGCCGAGGACTAGCGGGAGGCGGGGGCACCGGGGAGCTGTTTTTT. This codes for CASRGLAGGGGTGELFF.

For the CDR3, the DNA is TGCGCCAGCAGCCTTACCCCCCTCGGGAGCGATGAGCAGTTCTTC. Translated, it gives CASSLTPLGSDEQFF. V gene TRBV4-1 combines with J gene TRBJ2-1; D is possibly TRBD2 (6 bases). CDR1 and CDR2 (germline): MGHRA, YSYEKL. The CDR3 runs to 15 residues. V lost 4 bases to trimming and J lost 8 bases, with 18 bases between them.

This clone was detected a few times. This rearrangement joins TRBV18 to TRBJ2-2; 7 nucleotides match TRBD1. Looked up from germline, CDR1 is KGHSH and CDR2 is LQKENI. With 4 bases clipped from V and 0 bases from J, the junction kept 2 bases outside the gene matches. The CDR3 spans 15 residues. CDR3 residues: CASSRGTANTGELFF. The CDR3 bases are TGTGCCAGCTCACGAGGGACAGCGAACACCGGGGAGCTGTTTTTT.

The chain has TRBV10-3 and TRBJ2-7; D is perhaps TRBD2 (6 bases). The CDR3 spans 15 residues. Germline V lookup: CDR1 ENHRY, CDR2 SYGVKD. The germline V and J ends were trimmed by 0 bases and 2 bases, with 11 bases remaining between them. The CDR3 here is CAISESVEGTYEQYF. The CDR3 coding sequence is TGTGCCATCAGTGAGTCAGTGGAGGGGACCTACGAGCAGTACTTC.

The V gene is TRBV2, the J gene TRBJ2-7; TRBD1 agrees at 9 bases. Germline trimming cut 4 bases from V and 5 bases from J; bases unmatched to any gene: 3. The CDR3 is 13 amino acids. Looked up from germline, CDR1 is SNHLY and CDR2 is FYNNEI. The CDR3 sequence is CASSGQGGDEQYF. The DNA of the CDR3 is TGTGCCAGCAGTGGACAGGGGGGGGACGAGCAGTACTTC.

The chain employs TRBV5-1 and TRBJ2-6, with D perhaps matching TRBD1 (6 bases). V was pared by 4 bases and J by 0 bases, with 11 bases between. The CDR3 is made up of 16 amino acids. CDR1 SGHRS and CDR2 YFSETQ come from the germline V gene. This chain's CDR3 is CASSANRASGANVLTF. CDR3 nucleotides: TGCGCCAGCAGCGCAAACAGGGCCTCTGGGGCCAACGTCCTGACTTTC.

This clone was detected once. The CDR3 DNA sequence: TGTGCCAGCGGGTCTGGGCGGGAGGTCAATGAGCAGTTCTTC. This codes for CASGSGREVNEQFF. The rearrangement joins TRBV5-4 to TRBJ2-1; TRBD2 matches 8 bases. The V segment lost 7 bases and the J segment 6 bases; nucleotides outside the gene matches: 9. There are 14 residues in the CDR3. Germline V lookup: CDR1 SGHNT, CDR2 YYREEE (reference sequence).

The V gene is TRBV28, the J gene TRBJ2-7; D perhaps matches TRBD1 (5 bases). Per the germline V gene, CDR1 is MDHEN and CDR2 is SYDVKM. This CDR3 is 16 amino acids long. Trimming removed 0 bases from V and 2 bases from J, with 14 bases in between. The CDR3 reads CASSLWGQGDTYEQYF. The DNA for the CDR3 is TGTGCCAGCAGTTTATGGGGCCAGGGCGATACCTACGAGCAGTACTTC.

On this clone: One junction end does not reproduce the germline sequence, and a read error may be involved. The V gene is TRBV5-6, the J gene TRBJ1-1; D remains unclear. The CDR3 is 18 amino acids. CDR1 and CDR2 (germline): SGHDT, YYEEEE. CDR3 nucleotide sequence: TGTGCCAGCAGCCCCCTCATGGTTGGGCCAGAACTTAACACGGAAGCTTTCTTT. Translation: CASSPLMVGPELNTEAFF.

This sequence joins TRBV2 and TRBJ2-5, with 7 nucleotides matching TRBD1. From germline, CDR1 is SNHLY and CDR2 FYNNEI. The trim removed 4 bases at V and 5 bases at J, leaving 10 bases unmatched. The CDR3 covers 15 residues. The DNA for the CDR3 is TGTGCCAGCAGTGCGGACAGGACCTCGGTGGAGACCCAGTACTTC. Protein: CASSADRTSVETQYF.

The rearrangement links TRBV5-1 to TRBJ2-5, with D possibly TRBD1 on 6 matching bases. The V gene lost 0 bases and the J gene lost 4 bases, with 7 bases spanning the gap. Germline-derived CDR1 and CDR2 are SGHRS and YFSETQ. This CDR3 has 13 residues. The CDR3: CASSLGGPETQYF. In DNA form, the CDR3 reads TGCGCCAGCAGCTTGGGGGGGCCAGAGACCCAGTACTTC.

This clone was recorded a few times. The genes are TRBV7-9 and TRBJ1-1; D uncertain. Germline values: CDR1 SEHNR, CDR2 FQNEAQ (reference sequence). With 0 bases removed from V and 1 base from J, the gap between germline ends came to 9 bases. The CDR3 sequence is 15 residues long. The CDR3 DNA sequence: TGTGCCAGCAGCTTAGCAGGTTCCAGGAACACTGAAGCTTTCTTT. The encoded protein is CASSLAGSRNTEAFF.

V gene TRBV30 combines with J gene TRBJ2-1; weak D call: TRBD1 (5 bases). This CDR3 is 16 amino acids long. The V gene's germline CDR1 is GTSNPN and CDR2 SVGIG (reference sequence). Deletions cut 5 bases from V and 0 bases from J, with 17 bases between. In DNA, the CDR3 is TGTGCCTGGTCCCCCACCGGCAGGGTCTCCTACAATGAGCAGTTCTTC. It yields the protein CAWSPTGRVSYNEQFF.

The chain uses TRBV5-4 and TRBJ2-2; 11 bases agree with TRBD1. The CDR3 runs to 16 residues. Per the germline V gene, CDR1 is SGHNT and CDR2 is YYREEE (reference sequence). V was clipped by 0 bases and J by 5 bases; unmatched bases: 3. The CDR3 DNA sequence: TGTGCCAGCAGCTTGGGGGGACAGGGGGAAACCGGGGAGCTGTTTTTT. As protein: CASSLGGQGETGELFF.

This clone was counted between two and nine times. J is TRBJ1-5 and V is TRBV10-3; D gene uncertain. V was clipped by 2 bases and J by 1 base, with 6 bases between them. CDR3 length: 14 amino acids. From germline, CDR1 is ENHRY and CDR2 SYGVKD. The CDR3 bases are TGTGCCATCAGTGAGGACTTAAGCAATCAGCCCCAGCATTTT. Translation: CAISEDLSNQPQHF.

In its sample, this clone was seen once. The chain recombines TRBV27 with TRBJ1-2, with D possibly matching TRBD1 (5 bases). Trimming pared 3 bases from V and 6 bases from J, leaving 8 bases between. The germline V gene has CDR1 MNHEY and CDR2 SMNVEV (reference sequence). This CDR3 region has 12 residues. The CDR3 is CASSFGGDGYTF. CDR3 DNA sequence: TGTGCCAGCAGTTTTGGGGGAGATGGCTACACCTTC.

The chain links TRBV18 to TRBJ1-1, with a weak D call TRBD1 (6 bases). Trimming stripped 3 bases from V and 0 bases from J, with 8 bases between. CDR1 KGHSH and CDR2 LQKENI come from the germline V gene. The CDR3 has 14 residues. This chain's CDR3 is CASSPRGVNTEAFF. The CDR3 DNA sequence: TGTGCCAGCTCACCGAGGGGGGTGAACACTGAAGCTTTCTTT.

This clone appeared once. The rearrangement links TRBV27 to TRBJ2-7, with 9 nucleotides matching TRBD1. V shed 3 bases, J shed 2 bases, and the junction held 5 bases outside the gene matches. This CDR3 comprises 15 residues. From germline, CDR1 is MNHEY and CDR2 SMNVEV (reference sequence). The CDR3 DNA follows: TGTGCCAGCAGTTTCTCCGGGACAGGGCCCTACGAGCAGTACTTC. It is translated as CASSFSGTGPYEQYF.

The CDR3 reads CASSLALTNNEQFF. DNA of the CDR3: TGTGCCAGCAGCTTAGCGCTGACCAACAATGAGCAGTTCTTC. The rearrangement links TRBV7-8 to TRBJ2-1, with no clear D. V lost 0 bases and J lost 5, with 8 bases in between. CDR1 and CDR2 from the germline V gene are SGHVS and FQNEAQ. The CDR3 consists of 14 residues.

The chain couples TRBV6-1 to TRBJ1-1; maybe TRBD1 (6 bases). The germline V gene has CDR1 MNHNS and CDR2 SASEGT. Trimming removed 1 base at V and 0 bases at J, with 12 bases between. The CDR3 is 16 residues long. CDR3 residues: CASSEGRGRVNTEAFF. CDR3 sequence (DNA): TGTGCCAGCAGTGAAGGCAGGGGCCGTGTGAACACTGAAGCTTTCTTT.

CDR3 sequence: CASSSRYNEQFF. CDR3 nucleotides: TGTGCCAGCAGTTCTCGGTACAATGAGCAGTTCTTC. This chain connects TRBV2 to TRBJ2-1, with D unclear. Trimming removed 5 bases from V and 4 bases from J, with 6 bases in between. CDR1 and CDR2 (germline): SNHLY, FYNNEI. The CDR3 totals 12 residues.